This TCR beta chain comes out of a study of shared T cell receptors in the human thymus. The data were produced by immunoSEQ multiplex PCR, yet TCRdb's version contains in-frame clones alone and is incomplete. The table records 700,000 or so clones, around 85% of them present only once. Germline values: CDR1 SQVTM, CDR2 ANQGSEA. V lost 6 bases, J lost 8 bases, and 6 bases stayed unmatched. This CDR3 comprises 13 residues. The sample was also reused in another study, on human thymus T cells. As that report states: The donor group consisted of healthy Finnish infants who were having corrective surgery for congenital heart defects. The thymus was resected at corrective cardiac surgery.

The clonotype was recovered from a girl under three years old with a congenital heart defect. The chain is built from TRBV29-1 and TRBJ1-4, with 10 positions matching TRBD1. The specimen sequenced was thymocytes. The CDR3 reads CSVGGTGAEKLFF. The DNA for the CDR3 is TGCAGCGTCGGCGGGACAGGGGCCGAAAAACTGTTTTTT.